These T cell receptor beta chains were read from a single sample in a study of T cells in Graves' hyperthyroidism and ophthalmopathy. One entry per CDR3 protein, called by TCRdb with MiXCR from the multiplex PCR reads. The sample lists about 58,000 distinct CDR3 sequences; about 49% were seen once. Sequenced input: blood. The source of these receptors is a woman in her 30s with Graves' ophthalmopathy. The CDR3 runs from the conserved cysteine through the conserved F or W. Each record gives: J gene, V gene, clone size, D gene, CDR3 DNA, CDR3 protein. D genes are given only for firm matches. Clone size is shown for a subset of rows, as once, few, many or a class of expanded clone.

j_gene: TRBJ2-2; v_gene: TRBV11-2; abundance: NA; d_gene: TRBD1; CDR3nt: TGTGCCAGCAGCTTGACAGGGGGCCCGTACGAGCTGTTTTTT; CDR3aa: CASSLTGGPYELFF
j_gene: TRBJ2-3; v_gene: TRBV20-1; abundance: NA; d_gene: TRBD2; CDR3nt: TGCAGTGCTAGAGTGCGCGGGAGTATAAATACGCAGTATTTT; CDR3aa: CSARVRGSINTQYF
j_gene: TRBJ2-3; v_gene: TRBV24-1; abundance: NA; d_gene: TRBD2; CDR3nt: TGTGCCACCAGTGCTGGGACTAGCGGGAAACCTAGCACAGATACGCAGTATTTT; CDR3aa: CATSAGTSGKPSTDTQYF
j_gene: TRBJ2-3; v_gene: TRBV19; abundance: NA; d_gene: TRBD2; CDR3nt: TGTGCCAGTAGTATAGGGGGGCTAGCGGGCCGCAATGAGCAGTATTTT; CDR3aa: CASSIGGLAGRNEQYF
j_gene: TRBJ1-5; v_gene: TRBV19; abundance: many; d_gene: NA; CDR3nt: TGTGCCAGTATCCCAACAACAGGGAGCAATCAGCCCCAGCATTTT; CDR3aa: CASIPTTGSNQPQHF
j_gene: TRBJ1-4; v_gene: TRBV6-5; abundance: many; d_gene: NA; CDR3nt: TGTGCCAGCAGTTACGGGGGTAATGAAAAACTGTTTTTT; CDR3aa: CASSYGGNEKLFF
j_gene: TRBJ2-3; v_gene: TRBV7-9; abundance: many; d_gene: NA; CDR3nt: TGTGCCAGCAGCTTAATGTGGCTAGTGGGCACAGATACGCAGTATTTT; CDR3aa: CASSLMWLVGTDTQYF
j_gene: TRBJ1-2; v_gene: TRBV9; abundance: NA; d_gene: NA; CDR3nt: TGTGCCAGCAGCCCACCGACGGGGGGCGTAGACTATGGCTACACCTTC; CDR3aa: CASSPPTGGVDYGYTF
j_gene: TRBJ2-3; v_gene: TRBV20-1; abundance: many; d_gene: TRBD2; CDR3nt: TGCAGTGCTAGGCAAGCGGGACCAAGCACAGATACGCAGTATTTT; CDR3aa: CSARQAGPSTDTQYF
j_gene: TRBJ2-1; v_gene: TRBV4-2; abundance: NA; d_gene: NA; CDR3nt: TGTGCCAGCAGCCAAGGGCCACAGTTCTTC; CDR3aa: CASSQGPQFF
j_gene: TRBJ2-2; v_gene: TRBV7-9; abundance: NA; d_gene: NA; CDR3nt: TGCGCCAGCAGCCATAGAATTCGGCGAACGAACACCGGGGAGCTGTTTTTT; CDR3aa: CASSHRIRRTNTGELFF
j_gene: TRBJ2-5; v_gene: TRBV9; abundance: NA; d_gene: NA; CDR3nt: TGTGCCAGCAGCGTAGTGGGGGGCCGTGACCAAGAGACCCAGTACTTC; CDR3aa: CASSVVGGRDQETQYF
j_gene: TRBJ2-3; v_gene: TRBV2; abundance: NA; d_gene: NA; CDR3nt: TGTGCCAGTACGAGTGTGGGCCCAATGGATACGCGGTATTTT; CDR3aa: CASTSVGPMDTRYF
j_gene: TRBJ1-5; v_gene: TRBV20-1; abundance: many; d_gene: NA; CDR3nt: TGCAGTGCTAGCACGCAGGTCAATCAGCCCCAGCATTTT; CDR3aa: CSASTQVNQPQHF
j_gene: TRBJ2-7; v_gene: TRBV11-2; abundance: NA; d_gene: TRBD2; CDR3nt: TGTGCCAGCAGCCGGACAAGCGGGAGAGACGAGCAGTACTTC; CDR3aa: CASSRTSGRDEQYF
j_gene: TRBJ2-3; v_gene: TRBV10-3; abundance: NA; d_gene: NA; CDR3nt: TGTGCCATCAGTAGCCGGAGCGTTTCTGGAGATACGCTGTATTTT; CDR3aa: CAISSRSVSGDTLYF
j_gene: TRBJ2-5; v_gene: TRBV5-6; abundance: NA; d_gene: TRBD1; CDR3nt: TGTGCCGGTGGGGTGCAGGGGGCACAAGAGACCCAGTACTTC; CDR3aa: CAGGVQGAQETQYF
j_gene: TRBJ1-1; v_gene: TRBV10-3; abundance: NA; d_gene: TRBD1; CDR3nt: TGTGCCATCAGTGGGACAGGGGGCGTCGGTGAAGCTTTCTTT; CDR3aa: CAISGTGGVGEAFF
j_gene: TRBJ2-7; v_gene: TRBV19; abundance: NA; d_gene: TRBD2; CDR3nt: TGTGCCAGTAGTCTGTCACTAGCGGGAGGCTTCTACGAGCAGTACTTC; CDR3aa: CASSLSLAGGFYEQYF
j_gene: TRBJ1-5; v_gene: TRBV12-3/TRBV12-4; abundance: many; d_gene: NA; CDR3nt: TGTGCCAGCAGCCCTACGGAGTATAGCAATCAGCCCCAGCATTTT; CDR3aa: CASSPTEYSNQPQHF
j_gene: TRBJ2-7; v_gene: TRBV29-1; abundance: medium-sized; d_gene: NA; CDR3nt: TGCAGCGTTGGCTCAGGGCCCTACGAGCAGTACTTC; CDR3aa: CSVGSGPYEQYF
j_gene: TRBJ1-2; v_gene: TRBV9; abundance: NA; d_gene: TRBD1; CDR3nt: TGTGCCAGCAGCGGGACAGGGGGATTAGATGGCTACACCTTC; CDR3aa: CASSGTGGLDGYTF
j_gene: TRBJ2-5; v_gene: TRBV11-2; abundance: many; d_gene: NA; CDR3nt: TGTGCCAGCAGCCCAGGGGAGACCCAGTACTTC; CDR3aa: CASSPGETQYF
j_gene: TRBJ1-5; v_gene: TRBV29-1; abundance: many; d_gene: TRBD1; CDR3nt: TGCAGCGTGGGACAGGGGATCAATCAGCCCCAGCATTTT; CDR3aa: CSVGQGINQPQHF
j_gene: TRBJ2-3; v_gene: TRBV30; abundance: few; d_gene: TRBD2; CDR3nt: TGTGCCTGGAGTCACCGGGCTAGCGGGAGGGCCAACTTT; CDR3aa: CAWSHRASGRANF
j_gene: TRBJ1-2; v_gene: TRBV2; abundance: many; d_gene: NA; CDR3nt: TGTGCCAGCAGGGTCACAGGCTCCTATGGCTACACCTTC; CDR3aa: CASRVTGSYGYTF
j_gene: TRBJ2-1; v_gene: TRBV12-3/TRBV12-4; abundance: many; d_gene: NA; CDR3nt: TGTGCCAGTACCCCGAGGGGGTGGGCGGCTGAGCAGTTCTTC; CDR3aa: CASTPRGWAAEQFF
j_gene: TRBJ2-7; v_gene: TRBV28; abundance: many; d_gene: TRBD1; CDR3nt: TGTGCCAGCAGGCCGGGACAGTCACCCTACGAGCAGTACTTC; CDR3aa: CASRPGQSPYEQYF
j_gene: TRBJ2-7; v_gene: TRBV20-1; abundance: NA; d_gene: NA; CDR3nt: TGCAGTGCTGTATCGACCGGCAGAGCCTACGAGCAGTACTTC; CDR3aa: CSAVSTGRAYEQYF
j_gene: TRBJ2-7; v_gene: TRBV19; abundance: NA; d_gene: NA; CDR3nt: TGTGCCAGTAGTCGGGTCCGGTTCGACGAGCAGTACTTC; CDR3aa: CASSRVRFDEQYF
j_gene: TRBJ1-2; v_gene: TRBV28; abundance: many; d_gene: NA; CDR3nt: TGTGCCAGCAGTTCGATGCCAGGGGACTATGGCTACACCTTC; CDR3aa: CASSSMPGDYGYTF
j_gene: TRBJ1-1; v_gene: TRBV9; abundance: NA; d_gene: TRBD1; CDR3nt: TGTGCCAGCAGCTACGGGACAGGGGGCAGAGCTGAAGCTTTCTTT; CDR3aa: CASSYGTGGRAEAFF
j_gene: TRBJ2-5; v_gene: TRBV6-5; abundance: many; d_gene: NA; CDR3nt: TGTGCCAGCAGTTCCCTTGCCGGGGCCGTAAAAACAAAGACCCAGTACTTC; CDR3aa: CASSSLAGAVKTKTQYF
j_gene: TRBJ1-1; v_gene: TRBV20-1; abundance: once; d_gene: NA; CDR3nt: TGCAGTGCTAGAGGCGGGACTGAAGCTTTCTTT; CDR3aa: CSARGGTEAFF
j_gene: TRBJ2-7; v_gene: TRBV29-1; abundance: NA; d_gene: NA; CDR3nt: TGCAGCGTTGAAGAGGGGGGCGGGGCGTACGAGCAGTACTTC; CDR3aa: CSVEEGGGAYEQYF
j_gene: TRBJ2-4; v_gene: TRBV11-2; abundance: many; d_gene: NA; CDR3nt: TGTGCCAGCAGCTTAGTCCGTGGGGGTCGCAAGGGAAACATTCAGTACTTC; CDR3aa: CASSLVRGGRKGNIQYF
j_gene: TRBJ1-2; v_gene: TRBV20-1; abundance: many; d_gene: TRBD1; CDR3nt: TGCAGTGCTAGCCGGGACAGGGCTCAGGGCTACACCTTC; CDR3aa: CSASRDRAQGYTF
j_gene: TRBJ1-4; v_gene: TRBV6-1; abundance: many; d_gene: NA; CDR3nt: TGTGCCACCGAAGGGGGGCAAGGGGAAAAACTGTTTTTT; CDR3aa: CATEGGQGEKLFF
j_gene: TRBJ1-2; v_gene: TRBV7-9; abundance: many; d_gene: TRBD1; CDR3nt: TGTGCCAGCAGCTCTCCAGGGGGCATCTATGGCTACACCTTC; CDR3aa: CASSSPGGIYGYTF
j_gene: TRBJ1-2; v_gene: TRBV12-3/TRBV12-4; abundance: NA; d_gene: NA; CDR3nt: TGTGCCAGCAGTACGGGGGAAGCAGGTGGCTACACCTTC; CDR3aa: CASSTGEAGGYTF
j_gene: TRBJ2-7; v_gene: TRBV6-1; abundance: NA; d_gene: TRBD1; CDR3nt: TGCGCCAGCAGGACCGGGACAGGGGGCATTTACGAGCAGTGCTTC; CDR3aa: CASRTGTGGIYEQCF
j_gene: TRBJ2-1; v_gene: TRBV7-2; abundance: NA; d_gene: TRBD2; CDR3nt: TGTGCCAGCGGCAGACTAGCGGGACTAGTTTACAATGAGCAGTTCTTC; CDR3aa: CASGRLAGLVYNEQFF
j_gene: TRBJ1-1; v_gene: TRBV25-1; abundance: once; d_gene: NA; CDR3nt: TGTGCCAGCAGTGCCGCCTCCATGAACACTGAAGCTTTCTTT; CDR3aa: CASSAASMNTEAFF
j_gene: TRBJ2-7; v_gene: TRBV10-3; abundance: many; d_gene: NA; CDR3nt: TGTGCCACCACCGGGCAGGGCTCCCCACGCTCCTACGAGCAGTACTTC; CDR3aa: CATTGQGSPRSYEQYF
j_gene: TRBJ2-2; v_gene: TRBV20-1; abundance: NA; d_gene: NA; CDR3nt: TGCAGTGCTAGGTCACCGGTACAGAGGGTCGGGGAGCTGTTTTTT; CDR3aa: CSARSPVQRVGELFF
j_gene: TRBJ1-1; v_gene: TRBV10-3; abundance: NA; d_gene: TRBD1; CDR3nt: TGTGCCATCGGAAGGGACAGGGGCACTGAAGCTTTCTTT; CDR3aa: CAIGRDRGTEAFF
j_gene: TRBJ1-5; v_gene: TRBV28; abundance: many; d_gene: TRBD1; CDR3nt: TGTGCCATTGGGACAGACTTATCCCAGCATTTT; CDR3aa: CAIGTDLSQHF
j_gene: TRBJ2-5; v_gene: TRBV7-9; abundance: NA; d_gene: NA; CDR3nt: TGTGCCAGCAGCGTTGAATACCGCATGGGGGAGACCCAGTACTTC; CDR3aa: CASSVEYRMGETQYF
j_gene: TRBJ1-5; v_gene: TRBV2; abundance: many; d_gene: TRBD1; CDR3nt: TGTGCCAGCAGCGGGACAGGGGGCTTAAGCAATCAGCCCCAGCATTTT; CDR3aa: CASSGTGGLSNQPQHF
j_gene: TRBJ1-1; v_gene: TRBV7-6; abundance: NA; d_gene: NA; CDR3nt: TGTGTCAGCAGCCAACAAGAGGACACTGAAGCTTTCTTT; CDR3aa: CVSSQQEDTEAFF
j_gene: TRBJ2-3; v_gene: TRBV20-1; abundance: many; d_gene: NA; CDR3nt: TGCAGTGCCCCAGCGGAAGGCACAGATACGCAGTATTTT; CDR3aa: CSAPAEGTDTQYF
j_gene: TRBJ2-1; v_gene: TRBV7-8; abundance: NA; d_gene: TRBD2; CDR3nt: TGTGCCAGCAGCGAGACTAGCGCAAACAATGAGCAGTTCTTC; CDR3aa: CASSETSANNEQFF
j_gene: TRBJ2-1; v_gene: TRBV20-1; abundance: many; d_gene: NA; CDR3nt: TGCAGTGCTAGAGACCTATTGAGCGAAAGCTCCTACAATGAGCAGTTCTTC; CDR3aa: CSARDLLSESSYNEQFF
j_gene: TRBJ2-5; v_gene: TRBV28; abundance: many; d_gene: TRBD2; CDR3nt: TGTGCCAGCAAGCGGGGGGGCCGCCCCGAGACCCAGTACTTC; CDR3aa: CASKRGGRPETQYF
j_gene: TRBJ1-4; v_gene: TRBV4-1; abundance: many; d_gene: TRBD1; CDR3nt: TGCGCCAGCAGCCAAGGGACAGGTTCAACTAATGAAAAACTGTTTTTT; CDR3aa: CASSQGTGSTNEKLFF
j_gene: TRBJ2-3; v_gene: TRBV5-4; abundance: many; d_gene: NA; CDR3nt: TGTGCCAGCAGCCCAACCCCGGATGGAGATACGCAGTATTTT; CDR3aa: CASSPTPDGDTQYF
j_gene: TRBJ2-6; v_gene: TRBV5-1; abundance: NA; d_gene: NA; CDR3nt: TGCGCCAGCAGCTTGTCCCCGGGGGCTGCTGGGGCCAACGTCCTGACTTTC; CDR3aa: CASSLSPGAAGANVLTF
j_gene: TRBJ2-3; v_gene: TRBV6-1; abundance: many; d_gene: NA; CDR3nt: TGTGCCAGCAGTGTAACAGGGTATAGCACAGATACGCAGTATTTT; CDR3aa: CASSVTGYSTDTQYF